Listed here are 12 T cell receptor beta chains from one sample, sequenced in a study of CD8+ T cells in alopecia areata. Reverse transcribed after extraction, RNA yielded cDNA as the sequencing template. Sequencing was performed with immunoSEQ multiplex PCR; in TCRdb, only in-frame clones are kept and a portion is missing. Of 200,000 to 250,000 clones in the sample, 67% were seen once. The sample here was CD4+ T cells sorted from blood, taken at week 0. These receptors were taken from a human donor with alopecia areata.

The rearrangement joins TRBV7-9 to TRBJ2-5; TRBD2 is a possible D gene (6 bases). The length of the CDR3 is 14 residues. Germline assignment: CDR1 SEHNR and CDR2 FQNEAQ (reference sequence). The germline V and J ends were trimmed by 5 bases and 4 bases, with 14 bases remaining between them. The DNA of the CDR3 is TGTGCCAGCAGCCTACGGACTATCGGAGAGACCCAGTACTTC. Translated: CASSLRTIGETQYF.

This clone was picked up a small number of times. V and J are TRBV30 and TRBJ2-3; 8 bases are a match to TRBD1. V shed 0 bases, J shed 2 bases, and the junction held 7 bases outside the gene matches. Per germline, CDR1 GTSNPN and CDR2 SVGIG (reference sequence). CDR3 size: 16 residues. The CDR3 spells CAWSVGTGGNTDTQYF. In nucleotides, the CDR3 is TGTGCCTGGAGTGTAGGGACAGGCGGAAACACAGATACGCAGTATTTT. Together with reference TRBV30 and TRBJ2-3, the CDR3 gives the full variable domain: SQTIHQWPATLVQPVGSPLSLECTVEGTSNPNLYWYRQAAGRGLQLLFYSVGIGQISSEVPQNLSASRPQDRQFILSSKKLLLSDSGFYLCAWSVGTGGNTDTQYFGPGTRLTVL.

The V and J genes are TRBV7-3 and TRBJ1-6; D is possibly TRBD1 (6 bases). V was shortened by 1 base and J by 10 bases, with 11 bases between the two germline ends. The CDR3 runs to 14 residues. Per the germline V gene, CDR1 is SGHTA and CDR2 is FQGTGA. CDR3 DNA: TGTGCCAGCAGCTTAAAGGGGGTTGGCTCACCCCTCCACTTT. As protein: CASSLKGVGSPLHF.

This chain's CDR3 is CASSVDGAVGLTDTQYF. The CDR3 nucleotides are TGTGCCAGCAGCGTAGATGGGGCCGTCGGATTAACAGATACGCAGTATTTT. The genes are TRBV9 and TRBJ2-3; D may be TRBD1 (5 bases). The V gene's germline CDR1 is SGDLS and CDR2 YYNGEE. V was cut by 0 bases and J by 3 bases, with 17 bases left in between. The CDR3 contains 17 residues. Looking up the rest from reference TRBV9 and TRBJ2-3 gives the full variable domain: DSGVTQTPKHLITATGQRVTLRCSPRSGDLSVYWYQQSLDQGLQFLIQYYNGEERAKGNILERFSAQQFPDLHSELNLSSLELGDSALYFCASSVDGAVGLTDTQYFGPGTRLTVL.

The rearrangement joins TRBV30 to TRBJ1-2; D is undetermined. The CDR3 consists of 13 residues. Germline V gene data show CDR1 as GTSNPN and CDR2 as SVGIG (reference sequence). Trimming pared 4 bases from V and 8 bases from J, leaving 17 bases between. The CDR3 DNA reads TGTGCCTGGACCACTACTAGCGGAGCGGGCTACACCTTC. As protein: CAWTTTSGAGYTF.

The chain recombines TRBV2 with TRBJ2-7, with 7 bases identical to TRBD1. Trimming at V came to 6 bases and at J to 5 bases, leaving 13 bases not matched to a gene. Germline CDR1 is SNHLY and CDR2 is FYNNEI. CDR3 length equals 15 residues. DNA for the CDR3: TGTGCCAGCAGGGGGCGGACAGGTCGGGATCACGAGCAGTACTTC. This codes for CASRGRTGRDHEQYF.

This chain connects TRBV30 to TRBJ2-5, with TRBD2 matching 9 bases. CDR1 GTSNPN and CDR2 SVGIG come from the germline V gene (reference sequence). This CDR3 has 12 amino acids. V lost 1 base to trimming and J lost 10 bases; unmatched junction nucleotides: 4. DNA of the CDR3: TGTGCCTGGAGTGCTAGCGGGGTAGTCCAGTACTTC. Translation: CAWSASGVVQYF.

V usage is TRBV5-1 and J usage is TRBJ1-6; D is possibly TRBD1 (5 bases). CDR1 is SGHRS, CDR2 YFSETQ, per germline. Deletions cut 2 bases from V and 8 bases from J, with 11 bases between. The CDR3 totals 14 residues. DNA of the CDR3: TGCGCCAGCAGCTTCGGGGACGGGGATTCACCCCTCCACTTT. It yields the protein CASSFGDGDSPLHF.

The chain carries TRBV2 and TRBJ1-2, with a possible D match to TRBD1 (5 bases). V lost 7 bases and J 2 bases, leaving 17 bases between the germline ends. Per germline, CDR1 SNHLY and CDR2 FYNNEI. CDR3 size: 15 residues. The CDR3 region has the DNA TGTGCCAGCACCCACCCCGCACAGGCGAACTATGGCTACACCTTC. Translated, it gives CASTHPAQANYGYTF.

The chain carries TRBV25-1 and TRBJ2-7, with D tentatively TRBD1 or TRBD2 (5 bases each). V shed 3 bases and J shed 6 bases, with 9 bases lying between them. The length of the CDR3 is 12 residues. Per the germline V gene, CDR1 is MGHDK and CDR2 is SYGVNS. The CDR3 reads CASSDWDGEQYF. The CDR3 nucleotides read TGTGCCAGCAGTGATTGGGACGGCGAGCAGTACTTC.

This chain connects TRBV30 to TRBJ1-3; weak D call: TRBD1 (5 bases). Trimming took 1 base from V and 9 from J, leaving 13 bases between them. CDR3 length: 13 amino acids. The V gene's germline CDR1 is GTSNPN and CDR2 SVGIG (reference sequence). As DNA, the CDR3 is TGTGCCTGGAGTGCGGCAGGGTATGGCACCATATATTTT. As protein: CAWSAAGYGTIYF.

The chain uses TRBV5-1 and TRBJ2-1, with D hard to call. The germline CDR1 and CDR2 sequences are SGHRS and YFSETQ. The CDR3 is 13 residues long. Trimming left V 6 bases short and J 6 bases short, with 13 bases between. The chain's CDR3 is CASTHLRSNEQFF. The CDR3 coding sequence is TGCGCCAGCACGCACCTCAGGAGCAATGAGCAGTTCTTC.